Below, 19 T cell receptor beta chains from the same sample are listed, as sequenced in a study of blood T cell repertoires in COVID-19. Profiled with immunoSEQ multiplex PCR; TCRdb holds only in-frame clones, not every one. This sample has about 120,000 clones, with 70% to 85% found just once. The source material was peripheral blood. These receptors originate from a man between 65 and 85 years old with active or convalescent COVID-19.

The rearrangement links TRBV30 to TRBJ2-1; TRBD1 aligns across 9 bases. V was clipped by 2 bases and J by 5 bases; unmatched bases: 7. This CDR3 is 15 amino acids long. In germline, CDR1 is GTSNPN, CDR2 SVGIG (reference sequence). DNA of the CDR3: TGTGCCTGGAGTACAGGGGGCACCATCCACAATGAGCAGTTCTTC. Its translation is CAWSTGGTIHNEQFF.

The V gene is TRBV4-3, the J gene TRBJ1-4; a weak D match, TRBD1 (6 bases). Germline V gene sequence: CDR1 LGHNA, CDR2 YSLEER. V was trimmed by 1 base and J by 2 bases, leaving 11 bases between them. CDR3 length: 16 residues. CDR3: CASSQGLGATNEKLFF. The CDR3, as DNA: TGCGCCAGCAGCCAAGGGTTGGGGGCGACTAATGAAAAACTGTTTTTT.

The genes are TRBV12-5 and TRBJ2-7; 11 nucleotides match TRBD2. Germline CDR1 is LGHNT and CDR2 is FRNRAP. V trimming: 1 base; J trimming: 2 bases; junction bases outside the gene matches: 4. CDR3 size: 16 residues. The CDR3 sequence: CASGLATSGSPYEQYF. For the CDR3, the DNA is TGTGCTAGTGGTTTGGCAACTAGCGGGAGCCCCTACGAGCAGTACTTC.

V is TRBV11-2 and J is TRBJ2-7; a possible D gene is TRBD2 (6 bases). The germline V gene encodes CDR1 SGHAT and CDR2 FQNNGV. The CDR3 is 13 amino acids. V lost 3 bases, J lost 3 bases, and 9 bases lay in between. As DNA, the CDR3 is TGTGCCAGCAGCTTGGGACTCCTCTACGAGCAGTACTTC. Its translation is CASSLGLLYEQYF. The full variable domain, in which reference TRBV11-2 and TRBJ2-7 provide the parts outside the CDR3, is EAGVAQSPRYKIIEKRQSVAFWCNPISGHATLYWYQQILGQGPKLLIQFQNNGVVDDSQLPKDRFSAERLKGVDSTLKIQPAKLEDSAVYLCASSLGLLYEQYFGPGTRLTVT.

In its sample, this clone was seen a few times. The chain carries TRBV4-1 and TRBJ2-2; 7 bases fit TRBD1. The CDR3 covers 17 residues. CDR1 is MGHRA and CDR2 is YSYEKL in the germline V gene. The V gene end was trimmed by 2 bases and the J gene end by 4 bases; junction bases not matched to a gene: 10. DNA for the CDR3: TGCGCCAGCAGCCAAACGTACAGGAGACAGGGCACCGGGGAGCTGTTTTTT. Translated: CASSQTYRRQGTGELFF.

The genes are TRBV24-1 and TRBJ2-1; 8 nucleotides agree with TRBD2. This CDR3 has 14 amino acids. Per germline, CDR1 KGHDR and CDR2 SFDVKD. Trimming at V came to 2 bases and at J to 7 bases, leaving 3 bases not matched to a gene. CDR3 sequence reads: CATSDSGGRNEQFF. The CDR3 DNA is TGTGCCACCAGTGATTCGGGAGGGAGAAATGAGCAGTTCTTC.

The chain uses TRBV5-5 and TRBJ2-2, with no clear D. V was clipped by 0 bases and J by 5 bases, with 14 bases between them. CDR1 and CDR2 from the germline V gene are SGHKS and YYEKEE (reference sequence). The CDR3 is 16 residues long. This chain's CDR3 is CASSLGGGTATGELFF. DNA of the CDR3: TGTGCCAGCAGCTTGGGCGGCGGAACCGCTACCGGGGAGCTGTTTTTT.

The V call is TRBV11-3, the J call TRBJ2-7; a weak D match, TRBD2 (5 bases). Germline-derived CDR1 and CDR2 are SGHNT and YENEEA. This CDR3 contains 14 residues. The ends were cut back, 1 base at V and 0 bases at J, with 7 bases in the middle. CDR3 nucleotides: TGTGCCAGCAGCTTAGCGGGGAGCTCCTACGAGCAGTACTTC. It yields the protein CASSLAGSSYEQYF.

The CDR3 DNA follows: TGTGCCAGCAGGAGGGACAGGGCTTTTACTTCACCCCTCCACTTT. Amino acid sequence: CASRRDRAFTSPLHF. The chain joins TRBV2 to TRBJ1-6; 9 positions match TRBD1. The CDR3 extends over 15 amino acids. CDR1 is SNHLY, CDR2 FYNNEI, per germline. V lost 6 bases, J lost 9 bases, and 9 bases stayed unmatched.

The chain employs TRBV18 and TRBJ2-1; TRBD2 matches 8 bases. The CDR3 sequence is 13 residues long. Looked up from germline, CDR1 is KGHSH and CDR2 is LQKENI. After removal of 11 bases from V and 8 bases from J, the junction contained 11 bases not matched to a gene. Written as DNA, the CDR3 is TGTGCCGGCAAGCGGGGGAATATGGATGAGCAGTTCTTC. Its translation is CAGKRGNMDEQFF. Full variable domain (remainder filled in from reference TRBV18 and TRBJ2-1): NAGVMQNPRHLVRRRGQEARLRCSPMKGHSHVYWYRQLPEEGLKFMVYLQKENIIDESGMPKERFSAEFPKEGPSILRIQQVVRGDSAAYFCAGKRGNMDEQFFGPGTRLTVL.

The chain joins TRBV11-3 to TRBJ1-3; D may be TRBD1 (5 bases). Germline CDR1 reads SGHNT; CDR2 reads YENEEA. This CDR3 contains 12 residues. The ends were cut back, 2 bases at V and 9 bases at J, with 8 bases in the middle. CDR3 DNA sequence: TGTGCCAGCAGCTTATTTGGGGCCACCATATATTTT. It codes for CASSLFGATIYF.

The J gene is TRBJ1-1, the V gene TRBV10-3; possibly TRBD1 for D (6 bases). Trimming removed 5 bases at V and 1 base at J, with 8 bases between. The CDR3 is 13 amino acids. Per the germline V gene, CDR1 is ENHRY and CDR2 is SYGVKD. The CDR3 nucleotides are TGTGCCATCAGTTCGACAGGGAACACTGAAGCTTTCTTT. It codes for CAISSTGNTEAFF.

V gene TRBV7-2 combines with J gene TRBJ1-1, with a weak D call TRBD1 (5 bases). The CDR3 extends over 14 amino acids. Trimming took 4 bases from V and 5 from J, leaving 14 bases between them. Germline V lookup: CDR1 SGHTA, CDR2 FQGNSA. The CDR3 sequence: CASSSEAGLTEAFF. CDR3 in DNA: TGTGCCAGCAGCTCAGAAGCAGGGTTAACTGAAGCTTTCTTT. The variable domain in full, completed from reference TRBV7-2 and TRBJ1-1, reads GAGVSQSPSNKVTEKGKDVELRCDPISGHTALYWYRQSLGQGLEFLIYFQGNSAPDKSGLPSDRFSAERTGGSVSTLTIQRTQQEDSAVYLCASSSEAGLTEAFFGQGTRLTVV.

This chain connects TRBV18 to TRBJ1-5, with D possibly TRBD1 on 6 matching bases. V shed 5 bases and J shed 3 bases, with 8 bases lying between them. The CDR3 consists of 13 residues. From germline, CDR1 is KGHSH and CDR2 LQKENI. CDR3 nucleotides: TGTGCCAGCTCATGGGACAACAATCAGCCCCAGCATTTT. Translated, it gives CASSWDNNQPQHF.

In DNA, the CDR3 is TGTGCCAGCAGTGAAAAGGGAGGAAAGGGGAATTCACCCCTCCACTTT. The encoded protein is CASSEKGGKGNSPLHF. V and J are TRBV6-1 and TRBJ1-6; a possible D gene is TRBD1 (5 bases). There are 16 residues in the CDR3. Trimming removed 2 bases from V and 7 bases from J, with 15 bases in between. Germline V CDR1 and CDR2: MNHNS, SASEGT.

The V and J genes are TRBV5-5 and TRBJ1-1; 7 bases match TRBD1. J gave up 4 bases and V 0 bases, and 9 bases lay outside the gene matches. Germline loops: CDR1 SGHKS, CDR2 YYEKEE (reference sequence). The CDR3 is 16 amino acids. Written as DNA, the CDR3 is TGTGCCAGCAGCTTGGGACAGGGCGTTCGTAGCACTGAAGCTTTCTTT. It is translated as CASSLGQGVRSTEAFF. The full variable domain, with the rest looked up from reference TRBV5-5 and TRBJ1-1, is DAGVTQSPTHLIKTRGQQVTLRCSPISGHKSVSWYQQVLGQGPQFIFQYYEKEERGRGNFPDRFSARQFPNYSSELNVNALLLGDSALYLCASSLGQGVRSTEAFFGQGTRLTVV.

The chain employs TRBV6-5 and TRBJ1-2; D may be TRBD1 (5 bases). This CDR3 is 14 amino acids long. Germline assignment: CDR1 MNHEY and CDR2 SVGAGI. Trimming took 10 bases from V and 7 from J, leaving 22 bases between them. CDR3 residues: CATRRAQGDSGYTF. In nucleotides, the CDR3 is TGTGCCACCCGACGGGCTCAGGGCGACTCTGGCTACACCTTC.

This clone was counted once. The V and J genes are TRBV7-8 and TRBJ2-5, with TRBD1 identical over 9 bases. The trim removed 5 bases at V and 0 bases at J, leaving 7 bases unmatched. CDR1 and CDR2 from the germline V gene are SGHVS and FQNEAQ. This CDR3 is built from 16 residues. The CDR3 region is CASSRTGTGYQETQYF. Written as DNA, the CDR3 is TGTGCCAGCAGCCGGACCGGGACAGGGTACCAAGAGACCCAGTACTTC.

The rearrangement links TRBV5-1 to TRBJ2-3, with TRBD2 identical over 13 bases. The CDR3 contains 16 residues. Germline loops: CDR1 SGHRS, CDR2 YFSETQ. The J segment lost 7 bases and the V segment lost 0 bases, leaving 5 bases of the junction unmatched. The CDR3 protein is CASSLAGTSGTNTQYF. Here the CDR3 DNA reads TGCGCCAGCAGCTTGGCCGGGACTAGCGGGACGAATACGCAGTATTTT.